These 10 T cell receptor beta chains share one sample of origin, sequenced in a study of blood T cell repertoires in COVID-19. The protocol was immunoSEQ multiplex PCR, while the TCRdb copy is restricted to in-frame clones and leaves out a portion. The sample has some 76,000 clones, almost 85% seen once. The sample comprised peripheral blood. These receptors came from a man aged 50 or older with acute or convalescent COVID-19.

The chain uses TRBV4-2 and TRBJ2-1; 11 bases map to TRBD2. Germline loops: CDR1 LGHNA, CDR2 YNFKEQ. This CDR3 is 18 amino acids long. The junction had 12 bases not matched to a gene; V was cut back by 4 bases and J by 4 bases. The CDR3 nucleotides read TGTGCCAGCAGCCCCCAACGGACTAGCGGGCACCAATACAATGAGCAGTTCTTC. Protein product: CASSPQRTSGHQYNEQFF.

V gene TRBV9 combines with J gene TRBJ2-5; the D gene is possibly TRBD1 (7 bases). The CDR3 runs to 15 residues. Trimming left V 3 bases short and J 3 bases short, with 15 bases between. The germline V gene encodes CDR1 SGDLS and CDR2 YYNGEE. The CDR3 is CASSAGGRGEETQYF. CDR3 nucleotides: TGTGCCAGCAGCGCAGGGGGGCGGGGAGAAGAGACCCAGTACTTC.

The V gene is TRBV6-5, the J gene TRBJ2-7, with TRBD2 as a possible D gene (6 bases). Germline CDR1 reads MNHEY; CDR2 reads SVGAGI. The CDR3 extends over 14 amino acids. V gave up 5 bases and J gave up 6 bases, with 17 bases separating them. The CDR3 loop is CASSPPGSGLEQYF. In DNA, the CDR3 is TGTGCCAGCAGTCCTCCAGGTAGCGGCCTCGAGCAGTACTTC.

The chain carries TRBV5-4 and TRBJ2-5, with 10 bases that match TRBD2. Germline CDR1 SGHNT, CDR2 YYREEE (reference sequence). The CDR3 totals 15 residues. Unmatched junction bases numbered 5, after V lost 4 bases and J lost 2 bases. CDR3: CASSPIAGGQETQYF. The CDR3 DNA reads TGTGCCAGCAGCCCCATAGCGGGAGGTCAAGAGACCCAGTACTTC.

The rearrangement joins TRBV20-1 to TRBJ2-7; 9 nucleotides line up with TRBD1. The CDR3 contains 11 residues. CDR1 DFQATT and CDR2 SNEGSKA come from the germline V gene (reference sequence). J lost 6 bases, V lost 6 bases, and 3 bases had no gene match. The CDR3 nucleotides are TGCAGTGCCTGGACAGGGGCCGAGCAGTACTTC. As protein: CSAWTGAEQYF.

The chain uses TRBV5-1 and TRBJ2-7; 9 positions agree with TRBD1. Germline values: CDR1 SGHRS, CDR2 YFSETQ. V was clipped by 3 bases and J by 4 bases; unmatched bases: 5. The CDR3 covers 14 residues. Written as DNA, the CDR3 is TGCGCCAGCAGCTGGGGGGGACAGGGTTACGAGCAGTACTTC. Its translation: CASSWGGQGYEQYF.

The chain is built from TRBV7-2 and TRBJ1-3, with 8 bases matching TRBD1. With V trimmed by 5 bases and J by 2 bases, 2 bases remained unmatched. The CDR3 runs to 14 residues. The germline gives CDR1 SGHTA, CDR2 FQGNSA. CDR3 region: CASSLDRAGNTIYF. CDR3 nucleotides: TGTGCCAGCAGCCTGGACAGGGCTGGAAACACCATATATTTT.

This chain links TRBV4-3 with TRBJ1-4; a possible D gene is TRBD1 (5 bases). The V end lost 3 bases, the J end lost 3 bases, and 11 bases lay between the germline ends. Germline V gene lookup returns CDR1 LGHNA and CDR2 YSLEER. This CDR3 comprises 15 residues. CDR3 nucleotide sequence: TGCGCCAGCAGCCAGGCGGGACGGCCTAATGAAAAACTGTTTTTT. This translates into CASSQAGRPNEKLFF.

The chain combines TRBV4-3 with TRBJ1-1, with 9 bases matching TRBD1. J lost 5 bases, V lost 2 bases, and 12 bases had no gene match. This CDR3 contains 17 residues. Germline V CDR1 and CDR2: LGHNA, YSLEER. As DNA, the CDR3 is TGCGCCAGCAGCCAAACGACAGGGGGGGTTGGAGTGACTGAAGCTTTCTTT. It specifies CASSQTTGGVGVTEAFF.

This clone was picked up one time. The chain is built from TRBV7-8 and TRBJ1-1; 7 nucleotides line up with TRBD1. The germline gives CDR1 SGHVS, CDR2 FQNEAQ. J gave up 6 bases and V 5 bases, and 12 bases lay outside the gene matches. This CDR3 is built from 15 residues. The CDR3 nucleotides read TGTGCCAGCAGCCCGCGGACAGGTAGCGAGGCTGAAGCTTTCTTT. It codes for CASSPRTGSEAEAFF.